Here is one T cell receptor (beta chain) with its context. The CDR3 length is 16 residues. Trimming removed 2 bases from V and 0 bases from J, with 9 bases in between. Germline-derived CDR1 and CDR2 are SGHRS and YFSETQ. These data are taken from a study of blood T cell repertoires in COVID-19. On the study more broadly: From the United States, Italy and Spain came samples of acute and convalescent COVID-19. PBMCs, B-cell-depleted T cells, or T cells provided the cDNA or gDNA that made up the material.

Method: immunoSEQ multiplex PCR; TCRdb's copy keeps in-frame clones and lacks some. The profile shows about 200,000 clones, 80% to 90% of them singletons. The V gene is TRBV5-1, the J gene TRBJ2-6; weak D call: TRBD2 (5 bases). Sequenced: peripheral blood. The TCR sequence derives from a woman aged 45-65 years with acute or convalescent COVID-19. CDR3 in DNA: TGCGCCAGCAGCTTACCAGCGGACTCTGGGGCCAACGTCCTGACTTTC. Its translation: CASSLPADSGANVLTF.